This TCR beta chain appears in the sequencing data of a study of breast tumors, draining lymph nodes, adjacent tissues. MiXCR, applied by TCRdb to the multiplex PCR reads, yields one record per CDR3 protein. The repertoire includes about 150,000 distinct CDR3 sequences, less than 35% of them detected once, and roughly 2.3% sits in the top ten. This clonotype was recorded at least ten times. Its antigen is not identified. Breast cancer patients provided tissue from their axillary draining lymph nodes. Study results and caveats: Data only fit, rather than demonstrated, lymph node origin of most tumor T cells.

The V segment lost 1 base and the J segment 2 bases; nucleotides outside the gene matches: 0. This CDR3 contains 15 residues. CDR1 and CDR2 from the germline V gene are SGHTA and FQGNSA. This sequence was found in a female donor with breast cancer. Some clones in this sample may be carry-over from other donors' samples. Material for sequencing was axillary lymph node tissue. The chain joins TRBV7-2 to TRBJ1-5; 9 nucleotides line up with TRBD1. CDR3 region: CASSLGTGGNQPQHF. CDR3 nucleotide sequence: TGTGCCAGCAGCTTAGGGACAGGGGGCAATCAGCCCCAGCATTTT.